Shown below are 8 T cell receptor beta chains from a single sample sequenced in a study of CD8 T cells in ankylosing spondylitis. The study's findings and limits: Within ankylosing spondylitis blood, a TCR beta motif made up of eight or nine highly homologous variants appeared to be characteristic.

No cognate antigen is known for these TCRs. A single record per CDR3 protein comes from TCRdb applying MiXCR to the 5' RACE reads. This sample has over 600,000 distinct CDR3 sequences; around 20% occur once, and the top ten carry about 20%. Sequencing input: blood, either unsorted or a sorted T cell fraction (not recorded which). All receptors derive from a male donor with ankylosing spondylitis.

V and J are TRBV7-2 and TRBJ1-4; TRBD1 might be the D (6 bases). The V gene's germline CDR1 is SGHTA and CDR2 FQGNSA. V lost 5 bases and J 1 base, leaving 11 bases between the germline ends. This CDR3 is built from 15 residues. The CDR3 bases are TGTGCCAGCAGCCTCCGAGGGGGAACTAATGAAAAACTGTTTTTT. It yields the protein CASSLRGGTNEKLFF.

This clonotype has more than one count but fewer than ten. The chain employs TRBV12-3 or TRBV12-4 and TRBJ2-1; tentatively, D is TRBD2 (6 bases). Trimming cost V 8 bases and J 5 bases, with 16 bases left between them. This CDR3 has 14 amino acids. The CDR3 nucleotides read TGTGCCAGCCGCCCCCGCGGAGGGAACAATGAGCAGTTCTTC. This sequence encodes CASRPRGGNNEQFF.

The rearrangement joins TRBV20-1 to TRBJ1-5; D unclear. The CDR3 spans 14 residues. V was trimmed by 5 bases and J by 4 bases, leaving 15 bases between them. From germline, CDR1 is DFQATT and CDR2 SNEGSKA (reference sequence). In nucleotides, the CDR3 is TGCAGTGCTCCCCTGAGGAAGGGAAATCAGCCCCAGCATTTT. Its translation is CSAPLRKGNQPQHF.

In its sample, this clonotype was seen once. This chain connects TRBV6-2 or TRBV6-3 to TRBJ1-2, with 8 bases fitting TRBD1. Germline assignment: CDR1 MNHEY and CDR2 SVGEGT. Trimming took 0 bases from V and 8 from J; bases not matched to a gene: 5. This CDR3 region has 14 residues. In DNA form, the CDR3 reads TGTGCCAGCAGTTACTCGACAGGGGATCGGGGCTACACCTTC. Translated, it gives CASSYSTGDRGYTF.

This clonotype was observed a few times. The chain has TRBV11-1 and TRBJ2-5; the match to TRBD2 covers 9 bases. The CDR3 is 17 residues long. V lost 4 bases to trimming and J lost 4 bases; unmatched junction nucleotides: 13. CDR1 and CDR2 from the germline V gene are SGHAT and FQDESV (reference sequence). The CDR3 coding sequence is TGTGCCAGCAGCTCCAAAAAGGGACTAGCCTTCGTAGAGACCCAGTACTTC. It yields the protein CASSSKKGLAFVETQYF.

This clonotype was seen only once. A read error may explain this, as a much larger clone is one base away. The V gene is TRBV6-1, the J gene TRBJ2-1; 8 nucleotides line up with TRBD1. Germline V gene data show CDR1 as MNHNS and CDR2 as SASEGT. The CDR3 length is 15 residues. Unmatched junction bases numbered 6, after V lost 6 bases and J lost 2 bases. CDR3 sequence reads: CASRTGTGPYNEQFF. In nucleotides, the CDR3 is TGTGCCAGCAGGACCGGGACAGGACCCTACAATGAGCAGTTCTTC.

The V gene is TRBV4-2, the J gene TRBJ2-5, with D possibly being TRBD2 (5 bases). Germline CDR1 LGHNA, CDR2 YNFKEQ. V dropped 4 bases and J dropped 5 bases, with 14 bases sitting between them. The CDR3 covers 14 residues. CDR3 in DNA: TGTGCCAGCAGCCCCTCGGCCGAGCGGGAGACCCAGTACTTC. The encoded protein is CASSPSAERETQYF.

This clonotype was seen a handful of times. The chain recombines TRBV29-1 with TRBJ1-2; 10 bases line up with TRBD1. The V gene's germline CDR1 is SQVTM and CDR2 ANQGSEA. The CDR3 runs 16 residues. J lost 2 bases, V lost 5 bases, and 11 bases had no gene match. This chain's CDR3 is CSVLTAGGQGNYGYTF. CDR3 bases: TGCAGCGTTCTCACTGCCGGGGGACAGGGGAACTATGGCTACACCTTC.